Shown below are 23 T cell receptor beta chains from a single sample sequenced in a study of blood T cell repertoires in COVID-19. The repertoire was sequenced with immunoSEQ multiplex PCR; TCRdb's copy has only in-frame clones and lacks some. The table includes some 190,000 clones, approximately 85% detected once. Material for sequencing was peripheral blood. The source is a woman aged 80 or over with acute or convalescent COVID-19.

The V and J genes are TRBV9 and TRBJ1-6, with a weak D call TRBD1 (5 bases). The CDR3 is 12 amino acids. The germline V and J ends were trimmed by 4 bases and 9 bases, with 8 bases remaining between them. Per germline, CDR1 SGDLS and CDR2 YYNGEE. As DNA, the CDR3 is TGTGCCAGCAGCTCAGACAGTTCACCCCTCCACTTT. Encoded protein: CASSSDSSPLHF.

The chain is built from TRBV30 and TRBJ2-3; D perhaps matches TRBD1 (6 bases). Germline CDR1 GTSNPN, CDR2 SVGIG (reference sequence). The CDR3 totals 12 residues. V dropped 6 bases and J dropped 5 bases, with 12 bases sitting between them. CDR3 sequence: CACTGTVDTQYF. DNA for the CDR3: TGTGCCTGTACAGGGACGGTAGATACGCAGTATTTT.

This chain connects TRBV2 to TRBJ2-3; 14 bases are a match to TRBD2. This CDR3 has 16 amino acids. The germline CDR1 and CDR2 sequences are SNHLY and FYNNEI. With V trimmed by 5 bases and J by 7 bases, 8 bases remained unmatched. CDR3 in DNA: TGTGCCAGCAGTTCGACTAGCGGGAGGGCGGGAAATACGCAGTATTTT. It translates to CASSSTSGRAGNTQYF.

The chain combines TRBV7-2 with TRBJ2-3; TRBD2 aligns across 9 bases. V trimming: 5 bases; J trimming: 2 bases; junction bases outside the gene matches: 5. This CDR3 spans 15 amino acids. Germline CDR1 and CDR2: SGHTA and FQGNSA. In DNA, the CDR3 is TGTGCCAGCAGCCTATCTAGCGGGATCACAGATACGCAGTATTTT. Its translation: CASSLSSGITDTQYF.

The CDR3 here is CASSRDWATTDTQYF. CDR3 DNA sequence: TGTGCCAGCAGCCGGGACTGGGCCACCACAGATACGCAGTATTTT. V usage is TRBV14 and J usage is TRBJ2-3; D perhaps matches TRBD2 (6 bases). The CDR3 contains 15 residues. Germline V CDR1 and CDR2: SGHDN, FVKESK. The V end was cut by 4 bases, the J end by 2 bases, with 13 bases between.

This sequence joins TRBV30 and TRBJ1-5; D might be TRBD1 (6 bases). The V gene lost 0 bases and the J gene lost 6 bases, with 15 bases spanning the gap. Germline V CDR1 and CDR2: GTSNPN, SVGIG (reference sequence). The CDR3 is 15 residues long. The CDR3 DNA reads as TGTGCCTGGAGTGTACCAGGGGCAAGAGGTCAGCCCCAGCATTTT. As protein: CAWSVPGARGQPQHF.

This clone has only one observation. The chain employs TRBV6-2 or TRBV6-3 and TRBJ2-5; 10 positions agree with TRBD2. Germline trimming cut 5 bases from V and 5 bases from J; bases unmatched to any gene: 14. The CDR3 runs to 17 residues. CDR1 MNHEY and CDR2 SVGEGT come from the germline V gene. The CDR3 sequence is CASSRLAGFGRAETQYF. The CDR3, as DNA: TGTGCCAGCAGTAGACTAGCGGGCTTTGGGAGGGCGGAGACCCAGTACTTC.

This chain's CDR3 is CASSLSGTSSYEQYF. The CDR3, as DNA: TGTGCCAGCAGCTTGTCCGGGACAAGCTCCTACGAGCAGTACTTC. The chain links TRBV5-4 to TRBJ2-7, with a weak D call TRBD1 (6 bases). V lost 1 base and J lost 0, with 11 bases in between. Germline V gene sequence: CDR1 SGHNT, CDR2 YYREEE (reference sequence). The CDR3 has 15 residues.

The chain joins TRBV7-9 to TRBJ2-5; 9 bases match TRBD1. Germline CDR1 is SEHNR and CDR2 is FQNEAQ (reference sequence). J was trimmed by 2 bases and V by 1 base; bases with no gene match: 2. The CDR3 totals 15 residues. The CDR3 DNA follows: TGTGCCAGCAGCTTAGAGGGGACAGGGCAAGAGACCCAGTACTTC. It yields the protein CASSLEGTGQETQYF.

The sample holds one count of this clone. The chain recombines TRBV2 with TRBJ1-6, with TRBD1 as a possible D gene (5 bases). Germline-derived CDR1 and CDR2 are SNHLY and FYNNEI. V was trimmed by 6 bases and J by 11 bases, leaving 11 bases between them. The CDR3 length is 12 residues. CDR3 DNA: TGTGCCAGCAGGGGGACTGGGACACCCCTCCACTTT. Protein sequence: CASRGTGTPLHF. The full variable domain, with the rest looked up from reference TRBV2 and TRBJ1-6, is EPEVTQTPSHQVTQMGQEVILRCVPISNHLYFYWYRQILGQKVEFLVSFYNNEISEKSEIFDDQFSVERPDGSNFTLKIRSTKLEDSAMYFCASRGTGTPLHFGNGTRLTVT.

The rearrangement links TRBV6-2 or TRBV6-3 to TRBJ2-7, with 14 bases fitting TRBD2. Germline CDR1 is MNHEY and CDR2 is SVGEGT. V was pared by 2 bases and J by 0 bases, with 6 bases of the junction left unmatched. The CDR3 loop spans 18 amino acids. The CDR3 DNA sequence: TGTGCCAGCAGTTACACAGGACTAGCGGGAGGCTTCTCCTACGAGCAGTACTTC. Amino acid sequence: CASSYTGLAGGFSYEQYF.

The chain uses TRBV10-1 and TRBJ2-7; 8 bases agree with TRBD1. Germline V lookup: CDR1 WNHNN, CDR2 SYGVQD (reference sequence). This CDR3 has 15 residues. Unmatched junction bases numbered 6, after V lost 3 bases and J lost 2 bases. CDR3: CASSDPGTGAYEQYF. CDR3 in DNA: TGCGCCAGCAGTGATCCCGGGACAGGAGCCTACGAGCAGTACTTC.

This chain uses TRBV11-2 with TRBJ2-5, with 8 bases that match TRBD1. The CDR3 extends over 14 amino acids. From germline, CDR1 is SGHAT and CDR2 FQNNGV. The V segment lost 3 bases and the J segment 1 base; nucleotides outside the gene matches: 1. The CDR3 nucleotides are TGTGCCAGCAGCTTGGACAGGGTCCAAGAGACCCAGTACTTC. The encoded protein is CASSLDRVQETQYF.

CDR3 in DNA: TGTGCCAGCAGCTTAGCGGGGGGGTACAATGAGCAGTTCTTC. The encoded protein is CASSLAGGYNEQFF. The chain couples TRBV11-2 to TRBJ2-1; 8 nucleotides match TRBD2. The CDR3 is made up of 14 amino acids. With V trimmed by 1 base and J by 4 bases, 0 bases remained unmatched. From germline, CDR1 is SGHAT and CDR2 FQNNGV.

The chain couples TRBV9 to TRBJ1-5; 9 nucleotides align to TRBD1. Germline values: CDR1 SGDLS, CDR2 YYNGEE. J lost 4 bases, V lost 3 bases, and 2 bases had no gene match. The CDR3 is 14 amino acids. The CDR3 sequence: CASSGQGGNQPQHF. The CDR3 DNA is TGTGCCAGCAGCGGACAGGGGGGAAATCAGCCCCAGCATTTT.

V usage is TRBV19 and J usage is TRBJ2-3; D not certain. The V and J ends lost 1 base and 2 bases respectively, with 10 bases between them. In germline, CDR1 is LNHDA, CDR2 SQIVND (reference sequence). The CDR3 has 15 amino acids. The CDR3 bases are TGTGCCAGTAGTATAGGTGGCCACTACACAGATACGCAGTATTTT. Translated: CASSIGGHYTDTQYF.

The chain has TRBV2 and TRBJ1-1; no reliable D call. Trimming left V 1 base short and J 4 bases short, with 13 bases between. CDR3 size: 15 residues. The germline CDR1 and CDR2 sequences are SNHLY and FYNNEI. The CDR3 nucleotides are TGTGCCAGCAGTGAAGGTTCGCGGGAACGCACTGAAGCTTTCTTT. Encoded protein: CASSEGSRERTEAFF.

The chain employs TRBV3-1 (or the pseudogene TRBV3-2) and TRBJ1-4; D might be TRBD1 (6 bases). Between the trimmed V and J ends, which lost 3 bases and 5 bases, there was a span of 13 bases. CDR3 length: 15 amino acids. Germline CDR1 reads LGHDT; CDR2 reads YNNKEL (reference sequence). CDR3 sequence: CASSHNGQRNEKLFF. DNA for the CDR3: TGTGCCAGCAGCCACAACGGACAGCGCAATGAAAAACTGTTTTTT.

In this sample, this clone turned up a few times. The V and J genes are TRBV19 and TRBJ2-7; D is possibly TRBD2 (7 bases). Trimming took off 5 bases at V and 0 bases at J, with 17 bases between the two ends. Germline V gives CDR1 LNHDA, CDR2 SQIVND (reference sequence). The length of the CDR3 is 16 residues. The CDR3 region has the DNA TGTGCCAGTAGTGTCGCGGGGGACACCTACTCCTACGAGCAGTACTTC. It codes for CASSVAGDTYSYEQYF.

The V and J genes are TRBV5-1 and TRBJ2-3; 10 bases match TRBD2. Germline V lookup: CDR1 SGHRS, CDR2 YFSETQ. The CDR3 loop spans 18 amino acids. Losses at the gene ends were 5 bases for V and 0 bases for J; bases not matched to a gene: 12. The CDR3 nucleotides are TGCGCCAGCAGAGGGCTAGCGGGAGTAGCAACCAGCACAGATACGCAGTATTTT. It translates to CASRGLAGVATSTDTQYF. The variable domain in full, completed from reference TRBV5-1 and TRBJ2-3, reads KAGVTQTPRYLIKTRGQQVTLSCSPISGHRSVSWYQQTPGQGLQFLFEYFSETQRNKGNFPGRFSGRQFSNSRSEMNVSTLELGDSALYLCASRGLAGVATSTDTQYFGPGTRLTVL.

The J gene is TRBJ1-5, the V gene TRBV30; 10 bases are shared with TRBD1. V trimming: 2 bases; J trimming: 7 bases; junction bases outside the gene matches: 5. Germline V lookup: CDR1 GTSNPN, CDR2 SVGIG (reference sequence). The CDR3 runs 14 residues. As DNA, the CDR3 is TGTGCCTGGAGTCGGGACAGGGGCGGACAGCCCCAGCATTTT. Amino acid sequence: CAWSRDRGGQPQHF.

The chain couples TRBV3-1 (or the pseudogene TRBV3-2) to TRBJ1-3; D is undetermined. The ends were cut back, 0 bases at V and 0 bases at J, with 9 bases in the middle. Germline loops: CDR1 LGHDT, CDR2 YNNKEL (reference sequence). CDR3 size: 16 residues. CDR3 loop: CASSQEGTNSGNTIYF. Here the CDR3 DNA reads TGTGCCAGCAGCCAAGAGGGCACGAACTCTGGAAACACCATATATTTT.

This clone was seen just once. This chain uses TRBV28 with TRBJ2-3, with D tentatively TRBD1 (6 bases). Germline loops: CDR1 MDHEN, CDR2 SYDVKM. The CDR3 is 14 residues long. Trimming stripped 2 bases from V and 6 bases from J, with 12 bases between. The CDR3 sequence: CASSLSGGQDTQYF. The CDR3 DNA reads as TGTGCCAGCAGTTTAAGTGGGGGCCAGGATACGCAGTATTTT.